What follows is one T cell receptor beta chain and its context. Its antigen is as yet unknown. The entry originates in a study of shared clonotypes between healthy human individuals. Into CD45RA+ naive and CD45RA-negative memory subsets, the CD4+ cells were split. Regarding the study as a whole: Larger estimated richness was generally recorded for naive subsets relative to memory subsets. Rarefaction gave evidence that sorted-subset sequencing remained incomplete despite large depth. Depth of sequencing was expected to influence donor clonotype sharing.

With V trimmed by 7 bases and J by 1 base, 8 bases remained unmatched. The CDR3 has 15 residues. Germline lookup yields CDR1 SEHNR and CDR2 FQNEAQ (reference sequence). Generated by immunoSEQ multiplex PCR, the TCRdb table keeps only in-frame clones and is missing some. The table has about 1 million clones, about 74% seen once. This chain joins TRBV7-9 and TRBJ1-1, with 8 bases fitting TRBD1. The sequence came from a man younger than 35 in good health. The sequenced sample was memory CD4+ T cells sorted from blood. The sample's subset: CD45RA-negative fraction. CDR3 nucleotide sequence: TGTGCCAGCATGGTCCAGGGGGCGAGGAACACTGAAGCTTTCTTT. Its translation: CASMVQGARNTEAFF.